These 16 T cell receptor beta chains were sequenced from one sample in a study of CD8+ T cells in alopecia areata (dated by TCRdb to 2016 to 2018). The method was the immunoSEQ multiplex PCR assay. RNA was extracted from all samples and reverse transcribed into cDNA as template for TCR sequencing. Sourced from immuneACCESS, this table was stored by TCRdb with only in-frame sequences that have V and J called. A share of the clones is absent; for the studies checked, an unresolved V gene accounts for under half, and the remainder has no known explanation. This sample lists about 190,000 clones; 64% were detected once. Approximately 1.3% of the sample goes to the ten largest clones. The treatment or condition label of this sample denotes: oral pan-JAK inhibitor, 5-10 mg twice daily. The sequences come from CD4+ T cells sorted from blood, collected around week 47, from a patient treated with tofacitinib. The origin of the receptors is a human donor with alopecia areata.

The chain employs TRBV4-3 and TRBJ1-5; 7 bases agree with TRBD1. V lost 3 bases, J lost 7 bases, and 6 bases stayed unmatched. CDR1 and CDR2 (germline): LGHNA, YSLEER. The CDR3 covers 14 residues. The CDR3 reads CASSHTDREQPQHF. In nucleotides, the CDR3 is TGCGCCAGCAGCCACACTGACAGGGAACAGCCCCAGCATTTT.

The chain uses TRBV29-1 and TRBJ1-1, with 9 bases matching TRBD1. CDR1 and CDR2 from the germline V gene are SQVTM and ANQGSEA. CDR3 length: 13 amino acids. Losses at the gene ends were 8 bases for V and 1 base for J; bases not matched to a gene: 5. Here the CDR3 DNA reads TGCAGCCTGAAGGGACAGGGGAACACTGAAGCTTTCTTT. Protein sequence: CSLKGQGNTEAFF.

Remarks on this clone: The same CDR3 also results from other DNA sequences found in this sample. This chain links TRBV10-3 with TRBJ2-5; D possibly uses TRBD1 or TRBD2 (6 bases each). The CDR3 contains 13 residues. Germline CDR1 is ENHRY and CDR2 is SYGVKD. Trimming pared 4 bases from V and 5 bases from J, leaving 11 bases between. CDR3 loop: CAISAGAGETQYF. The CDR3 DNA reads TGTGCCATCAGTGCGGGGGCGGGGGAGACCCAGTACTTC.

CDR3 nucleotide sequence: TGTGCCAGCAGTCCCCCCCCCAACAGGGCTGGGGCCAACGTCCTGACTTTC. Its translation is CASSPPPNRAGANVLTF. The rearrangement links TRBV27 to TRBJ2-6; D is possibly TRBD1 (6 bases). Trimming shortened V by 5 bases and J by 2 bases, and 16 bases separated the two germline ends. The length of the CDR3 is 17 residues. Germline lookup yields CDR1 MNHEY and CDR2 SMNVEV (reference sequence). Supplemented by reference TRBV27 and TRBJ2-6, the full variable domain reads EAQVTQNPRYLITVTGKKLTVTCSQNMNHEYMSWYRQDPGLGLRQIYYSMNVEVTDKGDVPEGYKVSRKEKRNFPLILESPSPNQTSLYFCASSPPPNRAGANVLTFGAGSRLTVL.

This clone showed up just once. The chain links TRBV30 to TRBJ2-1; no firm D call. The CDR3 loop spans 11 amino acids. V was cut by 0 bases and J by 8 bases, with 5 bases left in between. Germline V gene lookup returns CDR1 GTSNPN and CDR2 SVGIG (reference sequence). CDR3 nucleotide sequence: TGTGCCTGGAGTGTATTCTATGAGCAGTTCTTC. Residues: CAWSVFYEQFF.

In this sample, this clone turned up a few times. V is TRBV4-3 and J is TRBJ2-5; D may correspond to TRBD1 or TRBD2 (6 bases each). This CDR3 comprises 16 residues. Germline CDR1 is LGHNA and CDR2 is YSLEER. The V and J ends lost 0 bases and 1 base respectively, with 12 bases between them. CDR3 in amino acids: CASSQEVGGPQETQYF. DNA for the CDR3: TGCGCCAGCAGCCAAGAAGTCGGGGGCCCCCAAGAGACCCAGTACTTC.

The V call is TRBV6-5, the J call TRBJ1-4; 11 nucleotides align to TRBD1. Germline trimming cut 0 bases from V and 8 bases from J; bases unmatched to any gene: 5. The CDR3 covers 16 residues. Looked up from germline, CDR1 is MNHEY and CDR2 is SVGAGI. This CDR3 reads CASSYSRTGGQEKLFF. In DNA, the CDR3 is TGTGCCAGCAGTTACTCGAGGACAGGGGGCCAGGAAAAACTGTTTTTT.

This clone has a count of ten or more. The chain carries TRBV25-1 and TRBJ2-1, with 10 bases aligning to TRBD2. J was trimmed by 3 bases and V by 3 bases; bases with no gene match: 8. CDR3 size: 17 residues. From germline, CDR1 is MGHDK and CDR2 SYGVNS. The CDR3 bases are TGTGCCAGCAGTGACCCTAGCGGGGGCCCCTACTACAATGAGCAGTTCTTC. This translates into CASSDPSGGPYYNEQFF.

V gene TRBV7-8 combines with J gene TRBJ1-5; 10 nucleotides match TRBD1. Germline V gives CDR1 SGHVS, CDR2 FQNEAQ. With V trimmed by 5 bases and J by 3 bases, 7 bases remained unmatched. The CDR3 has 16 residues. The CDR3 DNA follows: TGTGCCAGCAGCCTACTTGGGACAGGGGCCAATCAGCCCCAGCATTTT. Protein product: CASSLLGTGANQPQHF.

The chain employs TRBV29-1 and TRBJ1-2; 7 bases fit TRBD1. Germline lookup yields CDR1 SQVTM and CDR2 ANQGSEA. CDR3 length: 13 residues. V gave up 7 bases and J gave up 2 bases; unmatched junction bases: 7. CDR3 DNA: TGCAGCGGGGCATTGGGACAGAACTATGGCTACACCTTC. This codes for CSGALGQNYGYTF.

The rearrangement uses TRBV29-1 and TRBJ1-4, with no clear D. Germline CDR1 reads SQVTM; CDR2 reads ANQGSEA. The CDR3 length is 13 residues. V lost 6 bases to trimming and J lost 8 bases, with 16 bases between them. The CDR3 DNA reads as TGCAGCGTCCGCCTGGGGATCGGGGAAAAACTGTTTTTT. Protein sequence: CSVRLGIGEKLFF. The variable domain in full, completed from reference TRBV29-1 and TRBJ1-4, reads SAVISQKPSRDICQRGTSLTIQCQVDSQVTMMFWYRQQPGQSLTLIATANQGSEATYESGFVIDKFPISRPNLTFSTLTVSNMSPEDSSIYLCSVRLGIGEKLFFGSGTQLSVL.

The V and J genes are TRBV5-1 and TRBJ2-5; 10 bases map to TRBD2. The length of the CDR3 is 18 residues. Germline CDR1 and CDR2: SGHRS and YFSETQ. Unmatched junction bases numbered 14, after V lost 1 base and J lost 5 bases. CDR3 in DNA: TGCGCCAGCAGCTTGATGCCCTCGGGACTAGCGTTCACGGAGACCCAGTACTTC. Translating it yields CASSLMPSGLAFTETQYF.

The V and J genes are TRBV14 and TRBJ2-7; D could derive from TRBD1 or TRBD2 (5 bases each). This CDR3 is built from 15 residues. The V gene lost 4 bases and the J gene lost 5 bases, with 18 bases spanning the gap. Germline loops: CDR1 SGHDN, CDR2 FVKESK. For the CDR3, the DNA is TGTGCCAGCAGCCGCGTTGCCTCGGGACCTCACGAGCAGTACTTC. It encodes CASSRVASGPHEQYF.

V usage is TRBV2 and J usage is TRBJ2-4, with 10 bases that match TRBD1. The V gene's germline CDR1 is SNHLY and CDR2 FYNNEI. V gave up 6 bases and J gave up 13 bases; unmatched junction bases: 15. The CDR3 is made up of 15 amino acids. The CDR3 protein is CASSHHLRDRGSQYF. The CDR3 DNA sequence: TGTGCCAGCAGCCACCACCTCCGGGACAGGGGCTCACAGTACTTC.

This chain joins TRBV2 and TRBJ2-5; possible D gene TRBD1, 5 bases. The CDR3 covers 15 residues. Germline V gene data show CDR1 as SNHLY and CDR2 as FYNNEI. V gave up 2 bases and J gave up 2 bases, with 12 bases separating them. The CDR3 loop reads CASSELTGNQETQYF. CDR3 sequence (DNA): TGTGCCAGCAGTGAATTAACAGGAAATCAAGAGACCCAGTACTTC.

The genes are TRBV6-5 and TRBJ2-2; 9 bases map to TRBD1. Germline V CDR1 and CDR2: MNHEY, SVGAGI. The CDR3 loop spans 15 amino acids. J gave up 5 bases and V 8 bases, and 9 bases lay outside the gene matches. CDR3 nucleotides: TGTGCCAGCCACTACAGGGGGCTTGGGACCGGGGAGCTGTTTTTT. Encoded protein: CASHYRGLGTGELFF.